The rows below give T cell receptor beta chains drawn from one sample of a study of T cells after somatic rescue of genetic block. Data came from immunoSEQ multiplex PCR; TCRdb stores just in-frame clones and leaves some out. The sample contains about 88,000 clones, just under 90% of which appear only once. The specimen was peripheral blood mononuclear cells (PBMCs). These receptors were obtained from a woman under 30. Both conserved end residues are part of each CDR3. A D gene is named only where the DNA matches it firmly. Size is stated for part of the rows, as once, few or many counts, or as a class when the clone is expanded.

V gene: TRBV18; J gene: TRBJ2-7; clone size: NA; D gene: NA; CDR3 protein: CASSPGSVNSYEQYF; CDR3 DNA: TGTGCCAGCTCACCCGGGTCAGTAAATTCCTACGAGCAGTACTTC
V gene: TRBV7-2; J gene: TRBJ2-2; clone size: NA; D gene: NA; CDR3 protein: CASSAQGTGELFF; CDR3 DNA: TGTGCCAGCAGCGCACAGGGAACCGGGGAGCTGTTTTTT
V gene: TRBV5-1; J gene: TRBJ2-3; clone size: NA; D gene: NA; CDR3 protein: CASSLLGASTDTQYF; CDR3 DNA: TGCGCCAGCAGCTTGTTAGGGGCAAGCACAGATACGCAGTATTTT
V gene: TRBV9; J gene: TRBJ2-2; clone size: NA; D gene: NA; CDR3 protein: CASSVDLGRRTGELFF; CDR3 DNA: TGTGCCAGCAGCGTGGACCTAGGGAGGAGGACCGGGGAGCTGTTTTTT
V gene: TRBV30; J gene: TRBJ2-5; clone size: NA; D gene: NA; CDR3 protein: CAWSYLGPFPRETQYF; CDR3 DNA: TGTGCCTGGAGTTACCTTGGGCCCTTCCCCCGGGAGACCCAGTACTTC
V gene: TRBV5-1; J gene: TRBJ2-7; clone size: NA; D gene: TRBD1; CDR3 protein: CASSSRDRTSSYEQYF; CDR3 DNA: TGCGCCAGCAGCAGCAGGGACAGGACGAGCTCCTACGAGCAGTACTTC
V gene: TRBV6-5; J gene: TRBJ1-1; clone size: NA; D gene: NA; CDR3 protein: CASSFIGHDTEAFF; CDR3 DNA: TGTGCCAGCAGTTTCATTGGACACGACACTGAAGCTTTCTTT
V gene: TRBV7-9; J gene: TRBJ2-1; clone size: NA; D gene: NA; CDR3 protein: CASSLGYNEQFF; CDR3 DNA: TGTGCCAGCAGCTTAGGGTACAATGAGCAGTTCTTC
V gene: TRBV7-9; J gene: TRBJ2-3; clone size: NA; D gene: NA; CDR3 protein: CASSSPPGTRTDTQYF; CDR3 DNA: TGTGCCAGCAGCTCCCCCCCCGGGACCCGAACAGATACGCAGTATTTT
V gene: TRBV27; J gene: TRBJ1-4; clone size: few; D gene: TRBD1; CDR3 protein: CASSLRQGGKLFF; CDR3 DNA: TGTGCCAGCAGTCTAAGACAGGGGGGAAAACTGTTTTTT
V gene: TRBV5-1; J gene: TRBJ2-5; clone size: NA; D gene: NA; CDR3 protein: CASSLGPQETQYF; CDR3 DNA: TGCGCCAGCAGCTTGGGGCCCCAAGAGACCCAGTACTTC
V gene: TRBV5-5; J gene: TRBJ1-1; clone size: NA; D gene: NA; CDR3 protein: CASSLGGANTEAFF; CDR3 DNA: TGTGCCAGCAGCTTGGGAGGGGCGAACACTGAAGCTTTCTTT
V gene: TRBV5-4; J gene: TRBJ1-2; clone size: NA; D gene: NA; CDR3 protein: CASSFPGRNYGYTF; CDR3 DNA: TGTGCCAGCAGCTTTCCTGGGAGAAACTATGGCTACACCTTC
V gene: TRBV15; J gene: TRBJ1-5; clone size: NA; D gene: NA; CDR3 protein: CATSRDVGANPFRPSNQPQHF; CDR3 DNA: TGTGCCACCAGCAGAGATGTGGGGGCAAACCCCTTTCGGCCTAGCAATCAGCCCCAGCATTTT
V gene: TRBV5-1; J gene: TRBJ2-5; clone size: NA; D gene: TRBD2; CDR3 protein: CASSLPSGRVSETQYF; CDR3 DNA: TGCGCCAGCAGCTTGCCTAGCGGGAGGGTTTCAGAGACCCAGTACTTC
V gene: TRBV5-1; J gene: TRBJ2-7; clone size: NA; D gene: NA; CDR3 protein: CASSFQGGAYEQYF; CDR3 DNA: TGCGCCAGCAGCTTTCAGGGAGGTGCCTACGAGCAGTACTTC
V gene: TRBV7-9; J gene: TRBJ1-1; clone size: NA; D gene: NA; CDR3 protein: CASSPDPPGRNTEAFF; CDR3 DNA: TGTGCCAGCAGCCCAGATCCCCCGGGCCGAAACACTGAAGCTTTCTTT
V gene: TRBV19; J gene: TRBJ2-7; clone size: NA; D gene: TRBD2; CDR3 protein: CASTRLAGVFSEQYF; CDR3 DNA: TGTGCCAGTACGCGGCTAGCGGGAGTCTTTTCCGAGCAGTACTTC
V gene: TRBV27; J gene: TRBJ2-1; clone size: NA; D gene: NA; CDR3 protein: CASSLSSGAYNEQFF; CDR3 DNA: TGTGCCAGCAGTTTATCCTCGGGGGCCTACAATGAGCAGTTCTTC
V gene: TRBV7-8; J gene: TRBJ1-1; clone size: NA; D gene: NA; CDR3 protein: CASSLALTGTEAFF; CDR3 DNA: TGTGCCAGCAGCTTAGCTCTGACGGGCACTGAAGCTTTCTTT
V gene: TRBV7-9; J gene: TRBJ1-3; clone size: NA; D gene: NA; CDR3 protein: CASSPPISSGNTIYF; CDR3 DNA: TGTGCCAGCAGCCCCCCGATTAGCTCTGGAAACACCATATATTTT
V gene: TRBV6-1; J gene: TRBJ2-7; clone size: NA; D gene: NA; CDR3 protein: CASRDSAYYEQYF; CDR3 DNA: TGTGCCAGCAGGGACAGCGCTTACTACGAGCAGTACTTC
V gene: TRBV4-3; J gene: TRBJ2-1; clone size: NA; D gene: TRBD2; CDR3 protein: CASSQAGGPGEQFF; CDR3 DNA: TGCGCCAGCAGCCAGGCGGGAGGGCCCGGTGAGCAGTTCTTC
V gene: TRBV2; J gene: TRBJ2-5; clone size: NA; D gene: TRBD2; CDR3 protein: CASSKGDGGDETQYF; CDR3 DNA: TGTGCCAGCTCAAAAGGGGACGGGGGGGACGAGACCCAGTACTTC
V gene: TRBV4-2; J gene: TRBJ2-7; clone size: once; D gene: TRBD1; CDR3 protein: CASSPGTGSYEQYF; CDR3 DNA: TGTGCCAGCAGCCCTGGGACAGGGTCCTACGAGCAGTACTTC
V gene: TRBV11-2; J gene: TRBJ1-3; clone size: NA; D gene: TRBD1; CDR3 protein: CASSLELGQGTGNTIYF; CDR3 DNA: TGTGCCAGCAGCTTAGAATTGGGACAGGGGACTGGAAACACCATATATTTT
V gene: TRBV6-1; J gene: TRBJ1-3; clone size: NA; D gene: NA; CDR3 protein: CASRDRGTYSGPVYF; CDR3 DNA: TGTGCCAGCAGAGACAGAGGGACTTACTCTGGACCGGTATATTTT